The 27 T cell receptor beta chains listed next were all sequenced from one sample in a study of T cells after yellow fever vaccination. Via MiXCR, TCRdb re-called the 5' RACE reads, giving one row per CDR3 protein. The repertoire holds 20,000 to 25,000 distinct CDR3 sequences, with 3.4% as singletons. Material: PBMCs, either bulk or a sorted T-cell subset (CD4+, CD8+, memory, or dextramer-sorted; not recorded which), obtained about 41 days after the first yellow fever vaccination. The receptor source for this set is a young man who received the YFV17D yellow fever vaccine.

This clonotype was picked up many times. This sequence joins TRBV6-5 and TRBJ1-4; 8 positions match TRBD1. CDR3 size: 15 residues. Germline V CDR1 and CDR2: MNHEY, SVGAGI. The V gene end was trimmed by 2 bases and the J gene end by 7 bases; junction bases not matched to a gene: 6. CDR3 loop: CASSYVGQDREKLFF. CDR3 coding DNA: TGTGCCAGCAGTTACGTGGGACAGGATCGTGAAAAACTGTTTTTT.

This clonotype was observed many times. The chain joins TRBV4-2 to TRBJ2-1, with TRBD2 matching 10 bases. Germline V gene sequence: CDR1 LGHNA, CDR2 YNFKEQ. The ends lost 3 bases at V and 8 bases at J; junction bases unmatched: 19. The CDR3 is made up of 19 amino acids. The CDR3 DNA is TGTGCCAGCAGCCATAAAGGTGGGCTAGCGGGGGACGGGCCTGATGAGCAGTTCTTC. Its translation: CASSHKGGLAGDGPDEQFF.

This clonotype appeared many times. The gene calls are TRBV12-3 or TRBV12-4 and TRBJ2-5; TRBD1 aligns across 9 bases. The CDR3 extends over 15 amino acids. With 0 bases clipped from V and 6 bases from J, the junction kept 5 bases outside the gene matches. The CDR3 DNA is TGTGCCAGCAGTTTAGCCGGGACAGGGTTAAAGACCCAGTACTTC. Its translation is CASSLAGTGLKTQYF.

This clonotype was counted many times. The V and J genes are TRBV4-1 and TRBJ1-2; no clear D gene. Looked up from germline, CDR1 is MGHRA and CDR2 is YSYEKL. Trimming left V 1 base short and J 0 bases short, with 9 bases between. This CDR3 is built from 15 residues. CDR3 coding DNA: TGCGCCAGCAGCCAAGTAGCCCAAGCTAACTATGGCTACACCTTC. Its translation is CASSQVAQANYGYTF.

This clonotype was seen repeatedly, ten times or more. The chain has TRBV7-9 and TRBJ1-5; maybe TRBD1 (5 bases). The CDR3 has 18 amino acids. V was trimmed by 4 bases and J by 0 bases, leaving 19 bases between them. From germline, CDR1 is SEHNR and CDR2 FQNEAQ (reference sequence). CDR3 region: CASSSPSRGGDSNQPQHF. DNA for the CDR3: TGTGCCAGCAGCTCCCCTTCGCGGGGGGGGGATAGCAATCAGCCCCAGCATTTT.

V usage is TRBV4-3 and J usage is TRBJ1-3; D is perhaps TRBD1 (6 bases). The CDR3 loop spans 16 amino acids. V was pared by 6 bases and J by 0 bases, with 15 bases between. The germline V gene encodes CDR1 LGHNA and CDR2 YSLEER. CDR3 coding DNA: TGCGCCAGCAGTCCCACCGGACAGTTCTCTGGAAACACCATATATTTT. Protein: CASSPTGQFSGNTIYF.

This clonotype was observed at least ten times. This sequence joins TRBV28 and TRBJ1-3; D not resolved. Germline V gives CDR1 MDHEN, CDR2 SYDVKM. This CDR3 region has 16 residues. V dropped 2 bases and J dropped 0 bases, with 11 bases sitting between them. CDR3 sequence reads: CASSLPISDSGNTIYF. The CDR3, as DNA: TGTGCCAGCAGTTTACCTATTAGCGACTCTGGAAACACCATATATTTT. Combining the CDR3 with reference TRBV28 and TRBJ1-3 gives the whole variable domain DVKVTQSSRYLVKRTGEKVFLECVQDMDHENMFWYRQDPGLGLRLIYFSYDVKMKEKGDIPEGYSVSREKKERFSLILESASTNQTSMYLCASSLPISDSGNTIYFGEGSWLTVV.

At least ten counts were recorded for this clonotype. The chain combines TRBV5-1 with TRBJ2-3; the D is unclear. This CDR3 spans 14 amino acids. V dropped 2 bases and J dropped 2 bases, with 9 bases sitting between them. Germline assignment: CDR1 SGHRS and CDR2 YFSETQ. The CDR3 DNA follows: TGCGCCAGCAGCTTTGACGGATCCACAGATACGCAGTATTTT. This encodes CASSFDGSTDTQYF.

This clonotype was counted ten times or more. V usage is TRBV4-2 and J usage is TRBJ2-7; no clear D gene. With 2 bases removed from V and 7 bases from J, the gap between germline ends came to 18 bases. CDR1 and CDR2 from the germline V gene are LGHNA and YNFKEQ. The CDR3 totals 15 residues. The CDR3 here is CASSQQVGELGEQYV. The CDR3 DNA reads as TGTGCCAGCAGCCAACAAGTTGGGGAACTGGGGGAGCAGTACGTC.

This clonotype has more than one count but fewer than ten. V and J are TRBV12-2 and TRBJ2-1; the table gives TRBD2 as D, unverified against the DNA. TRBV12-2 is a documented pseudogene. The CDR3 runs 16 residues. CDR3 loop: CASRVPERGGVNEQFF. The DNA of the CDR3 is TGTGCAAGTCGCGTACCCGAGCGGGGGGGCGTCAATGAGCAGTTCTTC.

In its sample, this clonotype was seen many times. V and J are TRBV7-2 and TRBJ2-3, with 8 bases aligning to TRBD1. Trimming removed 5 bases from V and 3 bases from J; junction bases left unmatched: 4. This CDR3 has 14 amino acids. Germline CDR1 and CDR2: SGHTA and FQGNSA. The CDR3 is CASSQGQGTDTQYF. The DNA for the CDR3 is TGTGCCAGCAGCCAAGGACAGGGAACAGATACGCAGTATTTT.

This clonotype came up many times. The rearrangement uses TRBV7-2 and TRBJ1-4; the match to TRBD1 covers 7 bases. The CDR3 totals 15 residues. The germline gives CDR1 SGHTA, CDR2 FQGNSA. The V gene end was trimmed by 5 bases and the J gene end by 7 bases; junction bases not matched to a gene: 10. The CDR3 bases are TGTGCCAGCAGCGCCAGGGGGGGGGGCGGTGAAAAACTGTTTTTT. Amino acid sequence: CASSARGGGGEKLFF. The full variable domain, with the rest looked up from reference TRBV7-2 and TRBJ1-4, is GAGVSQSPSNKVTEKGKDVELRCDPISGHTALYWYRQSLGQGLEFLIYFQGNSAPDKSGLPSDRFSAERTGGSVSTLTIQRTQQEDSAVYLCASSARGGGGEKLFFGSGTQLSVL.

This clonotype was seen at least ten times. The chain joins TRBV9 to TRBJ2-6, with D perhaps matching TRBD2 (5 bases). Germline values: CDR1 SGDLS, CDR2 YYNGEE. The CDR3 runs to 17 residues. V lost 0 bases, J lost 0 bases, and 10 bases lay in between. The CDR3 sequence: CASSVVPGYSGANVLTF. CDR3 nucleotide sequence: TGTGCCAGCAGCGTAGTCCCGGGGTACTCTGGGGCCAACGTCCTGACTTTC. The complete variable domain, with remaining parts taken from reference TRBV9 and TRBJ2-6, reads DSGVTQTPKHLITATGQRVTLRCSPRSGDLSVYWYQQSLDQGLQFLIQYYNGEERAKGNILERFSAQQFPDLHSELNLSSLELGDSALYFCASSVVPGYSGANVLTFGAGSRLTVL.

This clonotype has ten or more counts. V and J are TRBV5-4 and TRBJ1-1, with D maybe TRBD1 (6 bases). CDR1 SGHNT and CDR2 YYREEE come from the germline V gene (reference sequence). There are 14 residues in the CDR3. V shed 5 bases and J shed 1 base, with 12 bases lying between them. The chain's CDR3 is CASSSDRRNTEAFF. DNA for the CDR3: TGTGCCAGCAGTTCGGACAGAAGGAACACTGAAGCTTTCTTT.

This clonotype was detected ten times or more. V usage is TRBV5-1 and J usage is TRBJ1-4; D gene unclear. V lost 0 bases and J 0 bases, leaving 12 bases between the germline ends. Looked up from germline, CDR1 is SGHRS and CDR2 is YFSETQ. This CDR3 region has 17 residues. The CDR3: CASSLAIGGATNEKLFF. CDR3 sequence (DNA): TGCGCCAGCAGCTTGGCGATCGGCGGTGCAACTAATGAAAAACTGTTTTTT.

At least ten counts were recorded for this clonotype. The chain carries TRBV4-3 and TRBJ2-3; 8 bases line up with TRBD1. The CDR3 is 13 amino acids. The germline V gene encodes CDR1 LGHNA and CDR2 YSLEER. The trim removed 5 bases at V and 7 bases at J, leaving 5 bases unmatched. The CDR3 DNA sequence: TGCGCCAGCAGCTTGGGACAGGCGAATACGCAGTATTTT. It yields the protein CASSLGQANTQYF.

This clonotype occurred many times. V and J are TRBV20-1 and TRBJ2-5; tentatively, D is TRBD2 (5 bases). The ends were cut back, 5 bases at V and 7 bases at J, with 20 bases in the middle. Germline CDR1 and CDR2: DFQATT and SNEGSKA (reference sequence). The CDR3 loop spans 14 amino acids. The CDR3, as DNA: TGCAGTGCTGGCTCCTGGGCTAGCTATGGGACCCAGTACTTC. Residues: CSAGSWASYGTQYF.

This clonotype was seen at least ten times. The V gene is TRBV6-5, the J gene TRBJ1-2; D is possibly TRBD1 (6 bases). V was pared by 6 bases and J by 3 bases, with 11 bases between. There are 13 residues in the CDR3. Germline values: CDR1 MNHEY, CDR2 SVGAGI. In DNA form, the CDR3 reads TGTGCCAGCAGCGCACAGGGCGACTATGGCTACACCTTC. Translating gives CASSAQGDYGYTF.

In its sample, this clonotype was seen many times. This rearrangement joins TRBV20-1 to TRBJ2-5; unclear D gene. The CDR3 is 14 amino acids. In germline, CDR1 is DFQATT, CDR2 SNEGSKA (reference sequence). Between the trimmed V and J ends, which lost 3 bases and 0 bases, there was a span of 11 bases. CDR3 DNA sequence: TGCAGTGCTAGGGCCACTCCGTACCAAGAGACCCAGTACTTC. Its translation is CSARATPYQETQYF.

Ten or more counts support this clonotype. DNA of the CDR3: TGCGCCAGCAGTCCACAGGGGACCCTCCAAGAGACCCAGTACTTC. This encodes CASSPQGTLQETQYF. The genes are TRBV5-1 and TRBJ2-5; TRBD1 agrees at 7 bases. V shed 5 bases and J 1 base; nucleotides not matched to a gene: 8. Germline V gene sequence: CDR1 SGHRS, CDR2 YFSETQ. The CDR3 is made up of 15 amino acids.

This clonotype was detected ten times or more. The chain is built from TRBV19 and TRBJ1-5; possible D gene TRBD1, 5 bases. This CDR3 contains 15 residues. Germline CDR1 and CDR2: LNHDA and SQIVND (reference sequence). The germline V and J ends were trimmed by 7 bases and 6 bases, with 19 bases remaining between them. The CDR3 nucleotides are TGTGCCAGTAAAGGAGGGACCATTTTCACTCAGCCCCAGCATTTT. Translated, it gives CASKGGTIFTQPQHF.

Only one count was recorded for this clonotype. A much more abundant neighbour one base away suggests this may be a read error. V and J are TRBV19 and TRBJ1-1; a weak D match, TRBD1 (6 bases). The CDR3 runs to 13 residues. CDR1 and CDR2 (germline): LNHDA, SQIVND (reference sequence). As DNA, the CDR3 is TGTGCCGGTAGTACAGGGCTGAACACTGAAGCTTTCTTT. Translating gives CAGSTGLNTEAFF.

This clonotype was counted many times. The chain uses TRBV12-3 or TRBV12-4 and TRBJ2-7; 8 bases agree with TRBD2. V trimming: 5 bases; J trimming: 0 bases; junction bases outside the gene matches: 3. This CDR3 has 14 amino acids. This CDR3 reads CASSPGGLSYEQYF. In DNA form, the CDR3 reads TGTGCCAGCAGTCCGGGGGGGCTCTCCTACGAGCAGTACTTC.

In its sample, this clonotype was seen many times. This sequence joins TRBV9 and TRBJ2-3; 7 bases line up with TRBD1. V lost 4 bases, J lost 2 bases, and 7 bases stayed unmatched. The CDR3 spans 15 residues. Germline V CDR1 and CDR2: SGDLS, YYNGEE. The CDR3 nucleotides read TGTGCCAGCAGCACTCGGGACAGACCCACAGATACGCAGTATTTT. It translates to CASSTRDRPTDTQYF.

This clonotype came up many times. This chain uses TRBV5-1 with TRBJ1-5, with D possibly matching TRBD1 (5 bases). Between the trimmed V and J ends, which lost 4 bases and 2 bases, there was a span of 10 bases. CDR3 length: 14 amino acids. From germline, CDR1 is SGHRS and CDR2 YFSETQ. The CDR3 DNA reads TGCGCCAGCAGCCTCGGGACCGGCAATCAGCCCCAGCATTTT. It yields the protein CASSLGTGNQPQHF.

There are many counts of this clonotype. The V call is TRBV11-2, the J call TRBJ1-4; D not resolved. The CDR3 spans 15 residues. Germline CDR1 SGHAT, CDR2 FQNNGV. V shed 5 bases and J shed 2 bases, with 12 bases lying between them. Here the CDR3 reads CASSVRGFTNEKLFF. The CDR3 DNA sequence: TGTGCCAGCAGCGTCCGAGGGTTTACTAATGAAAAACTGTTTTTT.

Many counts were recorded for this clonotype. The rearrangement uses TRBV4-2 and TRBJ1-5; D uncertain. CDR1 LGHNA and CDR2 YNFKEQ come from the germline V gene. V was trimmed by 0 bases and J by 7 bases, leaving 10 bases between them. The CDR3 sequence is 14 residues long. This chain's CDR3 is CASSQDRKEQPQHF. The CDR3 bases are TGTGCCAGCAGCCAAGATCGGAAGGAGCAGCCCCAGCATTTT.